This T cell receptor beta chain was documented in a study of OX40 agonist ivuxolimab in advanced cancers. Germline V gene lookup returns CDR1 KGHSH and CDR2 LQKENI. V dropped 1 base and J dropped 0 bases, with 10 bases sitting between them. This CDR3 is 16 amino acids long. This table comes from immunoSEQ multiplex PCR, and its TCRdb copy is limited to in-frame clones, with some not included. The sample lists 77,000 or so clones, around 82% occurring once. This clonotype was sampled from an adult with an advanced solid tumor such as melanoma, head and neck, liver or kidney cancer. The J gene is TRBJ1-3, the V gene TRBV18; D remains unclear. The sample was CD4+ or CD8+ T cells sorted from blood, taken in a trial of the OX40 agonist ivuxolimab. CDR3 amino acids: CASSPRAVLSGNTIYF. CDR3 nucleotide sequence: TGTGCCAGCTCACCACGGGCAGTCCTCTCTGGAAACACCATATATTTT.